This TCR beta chain originates from a study of blood T cell repertoires in COVID-19. The wider study: In each case, the material was cDNA or gDNA derived from T cells, B-cell-depleted T cells, or PBMCs.

This clone has a single count. The V end lost 6 bases, the J end lost 0 bases, and 13 bases lay between the germline ends. Germline CDR1 MNHEY, CDR2 SVGAGI. The CDR3 covers 15 residues. TCRdb's table, derived via immunoSEQ multiplex PCR, lists solely in-frame clones and lacks some. In the table there are around 170,000 clones, approximately 88% of which are singletons. V usage is TRBV6-5 and J usage is TRBJ2-3; maybe TRBD2 (5 bases). This clonotype originated in a woman aged 25 to 39 with acute or convalescent COVID-19. Material: peripheral blood. CDR3 DNA: TGTGCCAGCAGGAACACTAGATCTAGCACAGATACGCAGTATTTT. It is translated as CASRNTRSSTDTQYF.